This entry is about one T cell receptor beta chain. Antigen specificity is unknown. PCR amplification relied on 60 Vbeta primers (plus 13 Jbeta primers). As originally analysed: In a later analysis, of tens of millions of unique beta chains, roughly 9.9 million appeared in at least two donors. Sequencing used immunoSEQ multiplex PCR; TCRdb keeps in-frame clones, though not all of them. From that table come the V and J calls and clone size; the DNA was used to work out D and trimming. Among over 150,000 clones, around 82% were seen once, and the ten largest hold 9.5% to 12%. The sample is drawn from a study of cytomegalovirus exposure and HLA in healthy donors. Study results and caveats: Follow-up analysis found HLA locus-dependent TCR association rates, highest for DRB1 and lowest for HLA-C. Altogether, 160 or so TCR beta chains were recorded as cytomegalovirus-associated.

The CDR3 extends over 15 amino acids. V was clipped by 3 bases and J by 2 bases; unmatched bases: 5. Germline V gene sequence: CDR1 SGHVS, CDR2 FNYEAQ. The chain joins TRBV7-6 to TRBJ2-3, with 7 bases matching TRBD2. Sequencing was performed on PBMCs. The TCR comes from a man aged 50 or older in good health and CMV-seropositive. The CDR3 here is CASSFLAEYTDTQYF. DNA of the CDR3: TGTGCCAGCAGCTTTCTAGCGGAGTACACAGATACGCAGTATTTT.